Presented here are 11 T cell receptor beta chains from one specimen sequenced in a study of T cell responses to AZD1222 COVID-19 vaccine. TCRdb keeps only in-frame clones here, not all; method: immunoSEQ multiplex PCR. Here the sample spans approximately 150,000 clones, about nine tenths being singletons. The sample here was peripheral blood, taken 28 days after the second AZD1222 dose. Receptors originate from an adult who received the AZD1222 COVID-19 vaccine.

CDR3 sequence (DNA): TGTGCCAGCAGCTTAGGGGCGGGAGACTACGAGCAGTACTTC. Protein sequence: CASSLGAGDYEQYF. V is TRBV7-6 and J is TRBJ2-7; 7 bases match TRBD2. Germline V gives CDR1 SGHVS, CDR2 FNYEAQ. The length of the CDR3 is 14 residues. Unmatched junction bases numbered 3, after V lost 1 base and J lost 3 bases.

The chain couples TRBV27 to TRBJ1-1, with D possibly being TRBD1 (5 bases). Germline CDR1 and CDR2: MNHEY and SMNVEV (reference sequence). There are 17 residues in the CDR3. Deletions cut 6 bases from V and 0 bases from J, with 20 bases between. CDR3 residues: CASRGRLLLDMNTEAFF. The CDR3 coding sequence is TGTGCCAGCAGAGGACGCCTCCTTCTGGACATGAACACTGAAGCTTTCTTT.

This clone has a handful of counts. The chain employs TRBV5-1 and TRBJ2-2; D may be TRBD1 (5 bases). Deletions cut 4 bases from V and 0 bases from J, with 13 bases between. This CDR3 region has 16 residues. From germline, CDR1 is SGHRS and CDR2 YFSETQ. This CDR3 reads CASSGTGQTNTGELFF. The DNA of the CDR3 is TGCGCCAGCAGCGGTACCGGACAAACGAACACCGGGGAGCTGTTTTTT.

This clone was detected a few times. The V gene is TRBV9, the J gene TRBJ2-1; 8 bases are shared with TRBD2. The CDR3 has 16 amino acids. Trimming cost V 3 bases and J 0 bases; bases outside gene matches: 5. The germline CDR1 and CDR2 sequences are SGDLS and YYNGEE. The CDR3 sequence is CASSALAGSSYNEQFF. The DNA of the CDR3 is TGTGCCAGCAGCGCCTTAGCGGGGAGCTCCTACAATGAGCAGTTCTTC.

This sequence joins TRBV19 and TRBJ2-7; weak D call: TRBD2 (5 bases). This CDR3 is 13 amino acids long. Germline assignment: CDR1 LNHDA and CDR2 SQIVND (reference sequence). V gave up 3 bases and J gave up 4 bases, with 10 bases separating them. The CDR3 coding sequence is TGTGCCAGTAGTATTGGTCTAGCTTACGAGCAGTACTTC. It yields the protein CASSIGLAYEQYF.

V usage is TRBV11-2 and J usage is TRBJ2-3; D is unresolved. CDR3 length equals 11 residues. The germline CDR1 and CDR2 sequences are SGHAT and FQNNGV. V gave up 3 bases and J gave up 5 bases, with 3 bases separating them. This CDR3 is CASSFGDTQYF. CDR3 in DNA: TGTGCCAGCAGCTTCGGAGATACGCAGTATTTT.

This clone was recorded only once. This CDR3 is CASSIGPAGHYEQYF. DNA for the CDR3: TGTGCCAGTAGTATAGGTCCAGCGGGACACTACGAGCAGTACTTC. The V call is TRBV19, the J call TRBJ2-7; possible D gene TRBD2, 7 bases. This CDR3 has 15 amino acids. V was shortened by 1 base and J by 3 bases, with 13 bases between the two germline ends. Germline loops: CDR1 LNHDA, CDR2 SQIVND (reference sequence).

The CDR3 DNA is TGTGCCAGCAGCCCATCTCCCGGGACACGTTATGGCTACACCTTC. This gives the protein CASSPSPGTRYGYTF. The gene calls are TRBV3-1 (or the pseudogene TRBV3-2) and TRBJ1-2; D is possibly TRBD1 (6 bases). CDR1 and CDR2 (germline): LGHDT, YNNKEL (reference sequence). The germline V and J ends were trimmed by 4 bases and 5 bases, with 17 bases remaining between them. The CDR3 sequence is 15 residues long.

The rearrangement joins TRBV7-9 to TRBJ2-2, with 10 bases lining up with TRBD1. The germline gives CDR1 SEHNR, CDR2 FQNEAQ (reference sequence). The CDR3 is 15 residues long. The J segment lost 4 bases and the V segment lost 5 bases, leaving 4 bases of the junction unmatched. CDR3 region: CASSPDRGLTGELFF. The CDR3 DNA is TGTGCCAGCAGCCCAGACAGGGGGCTCACCGGGGAGCTGTTTTTT.

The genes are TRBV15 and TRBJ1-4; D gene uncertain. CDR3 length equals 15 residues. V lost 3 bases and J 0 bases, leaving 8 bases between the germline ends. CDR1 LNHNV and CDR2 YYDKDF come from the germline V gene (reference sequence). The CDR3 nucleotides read TGTGCCACCAGCAGTGAAAGGGCAACTAATGAAAAACTGTTTTTT. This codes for CATSSERATNEKLFF. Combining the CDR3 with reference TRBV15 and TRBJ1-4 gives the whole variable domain DAMVIQNPRYQVTQFGKPVTLSCSQTLNHNVMYWYQQKSSQAPKLLFHYYDKDFNNEADTPDNFQSRRPNTSFCFLDIRSPGLGDTAMYLCATSSERATNEKLFFGSGTQLSVL.

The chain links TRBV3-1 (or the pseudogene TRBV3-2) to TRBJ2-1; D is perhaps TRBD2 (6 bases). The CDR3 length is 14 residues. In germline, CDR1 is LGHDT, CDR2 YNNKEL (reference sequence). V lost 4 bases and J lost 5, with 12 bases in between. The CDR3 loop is CASSRSEGNNEQFF. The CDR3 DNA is TGTGCCAGCAGCCGATCGGAGGGGAACAATGAGCAGTTCTTC.